A single sample gave rise to the 20 T cell receptor beta chains below, sequenced in a study of patients and donors after allogeneic stem cell transplantation. TCRdb analysed the RT-PCR reads with MiXCR anew, one entry per CDR3 protein. Here the sample spans 920,000 or so distinct CDR3 sequences, roughly 18% being singletons. The specimen was blood, either unsorted or a sorted T cell fraction (not recorded which). These TCRs come from a human donor who was either an allogeneic HSCT recipient or a stem cell or donor lymphocyte infusion donor (not recorded which). It is not recorded whose cells these are; they may come from a transplant donor.

Only a few counts were recorded for this clonotype. V is TRBV27 and J is TRBJ1-6; D may be TRBD1 (5 bases). Germline assignment: CDR1 MNHEY and CDR2 SMNVEV (reference sequence). Deletions cut 8 bases from V and 0 bases from J, with 14 bases between. The CDR3 is 16 amino acids. The CDR3 region has the DNA TGTGCCAGCTGGACACTGGGGGACTCCTATAATTCACCCCTCCACTTT. Residues: CASWTLGDSYNSPLHF.

This clonotype showed up just a few times. The gene calls are TRBV18 and TRBJ2-5; D is uncertain. Germline V gene sequence: CDR1 KGHSH, CDR2 LQKENI. This CDR3 comprises 14 residues. V was cut by 1 base and J by 7 bases, with 13 bases left in between. In DNA form, the CDR3 reads TGTGCCAGCTCACCACTCTGGCGGCCCCGGACCCAGTACTTC. Translated, it gives CASSPLWRPRTQYF.

The chain is built from TRBV7-9 and TRBJ2-1; D is undetermined. Trimming pared 1 base from V and 5 bases from J, leaving 12 bases between. The CDR3 has 15 residues. The germline V gene has CDR1 SEHNR and CDR2 FQNEAQ (reference sequence). The CDR3 reads CASSLEGVGHNEQFF. CDR3 DNA sequence: TGTGCCAGCAGCTTAGAAGGAGTCGGGCACAATGAGCAGTTCTTC.

The rearrangement uses TRBV30 and TRBJ2-6; D is undetermined. Germline CDR1 and CDR2: GTSNPN and SVGIG (reference sequence). V was cut by 1 base and J by 4 bases, with 2 bases left in between. The CDR3 is 12 amino acids. The CDR3 sequence is CAWSEGANVLTF. The CDR3 DNA follows: TGTGCCTGGAGTGAAGGGGCCAACGTCCTGACTTTC.

This chain links TRBV20-1 with TRBJ2-1, with D possibly being TRBD1 or TRBD2 (9 bases each). CDR3 length: 20 amino acids. Germline CDR1 and CDR2: DFQATT and SNEGSKA (reference sequence). V gave up 5 bases and J gave up 3 bases, with 32 bases separating them. CDR3 loop: CSAPRDRAPGAGGFYNEQFF. CDR3 nucleotides: TGCAGTGCTCCCCGGGACAGGGCACCGGGAGCGGGGGGCTTCTACAATGAGCAGTTCTTC.

This clonotype was picked up one time. The CDR3 loop is CSERGYREYEQYF. DNA of the CDR3: TGCAGTGAGCGAGGGTACCGTGAATACGAGCAGTACTTC. The chain uses TRBV20-1 and TRBJ2-7; the D gene is possibly TRBD2 (5 bases). Germline V gene sequence: CDR1 DFQATT, CDR2 SNEGSKA (reference sequence). The CDR3 runs to 13 residues. Trimming pared 7 bases from V and 4 bases from J, leaving 17 bases between.

This clonotype was counted between two and nine times. The gene calls are TRBV7-2 and TRBJ2-1; 10 positions match TRBD2. The CDR3 sequence is 16 residues long. After removal of 5 bases from V and 8 bases from J, the junction contained 12 bases not matched to a gene. The germline V gene encodes CDR1 SGHTA and CDR2 FQGNSA. CDR3 bases: TGTGCCAGCAGCGCCCTCAGACTAGCGGGCGTCGATGAGCAGTTCTTC. Protein product: CASSALRLAGVDEQFF.

This clonotype was detected only a few times. The chain carries TRBV27 and TRBJ2-5; no clear D. This CDR3 is 13 amino acids long. CDR1 MNHEY and CDR2 SMNVEV come from the germline V gene (reference sequence). V was cut by 6 bases and J by 3 bases, with 11 bases left in between. The CDR3, as DNA: TGTGCCAGCAGGGTACGGACCGAAGAGACCCAGTACTTC. It translates to CASRVRTEETQYF.

This clonotype was seen a few times. V and J are TRBV4-1 and TRBJ2-3; D not resolved. The V and J ends lost 1 base and 4 bases respectively, with 15 bases between them. The CDR3 covers 16 residues. CDR1 MGHRA and CDR2 YSYEKL come from the germline V gene. The CDR3 DNA sequence: TGCGCCAGCAGCCAAGTCGGACCACCCACGCCAGATACGCAGTATTTT. Its protein product is CASSQVGPPTPDTQYF.

This clonotype was counted between two and nine times. V is TRBV4-1 and J is TRBJ1-1; 7 bases match TRBD1. This CDR3 spans 15 amino acids. The germline V gene encodes CDR1 MGHRA and CDR2 YSYEKL. V was clipped by 4 bases and J by 7 bases; unmatched bases: 12. The CDR3 DNA is TGCGCCAGCAGCCGACTTACAGGGGTCCAGGTTGAAGCTTTCTTT. Translation: CASSRLTGVQVEAFF.

The gene calls are TRBV6-1 and TRBJ2-7; TRBD1 aligns across 7 bases. The germline CDR1 and CDR2 sequences are MNHNS and SASEGT. J was trimmed by 3 bases and V by 8 bases; bases with no gene match: 13. CDR3 length: 15 amino acids. The CDR3 loop reads CASGPGGRPYYEQYF. In DNA, the CDR3 is TGTGCCAGCGGGCCAGGGGGTCGCCCTTACTACGAGCAGTACTTC.

This clonotype was observed a handful of times. The genes are TRBV7-9 and TRBJ2-7; D possibly corresponds to TRBD1 (6 bases). V was shortened by 2 bases and J by 5 bases, with 10 bases between the two germline ends. The CDR3 contains 13 residues. Germline values: CDR1 SEHNR, CDR2 FQNEAQ (reference sequence). CDR3 DNA sequence: TGTGCCAGCAGCTTAACAGGGTTCAACGAGCAGTACTTC. As protein: CASSLTGFNEQYF. The full variable domain, with the rest looked up from reference TRBV7-9 and TRBJ2-7, is DTGVSQNPRHKITKRGQNVTFRCDPISEHNRLYWYRQTLGQGPEFLTYFQNEAQLEKSRLLSDRFSAERPKGSFSTLEIQRTEQGDSAMYLCASSLTGFNEQYFGPGTRLTVT.

This clonotype was detected a few times. The chain employs TRBV20-1 and TRBJ1-1, with unresolved D. The CDR3 totals 14 residues. Germline V gene lookup returns CDR1 DFQATT and CDR2 SNEGSKA (reference sequence). Between the trimmed V and J ends, which lost 1 base and 4 bases, there was a span of 13 bases. The CDR3 reads CSARVQSWGTEAFF. CDR3 DNA: TGCAGTGCTAGAGTCCAATCATGGGGCACTGAAGCTTTCTTT.

The chain carries TRBV3-1 and TRBJ2-7; 8 positions agree with TRBD1. CDR3 length: 15 residues. CDR1 and CDR2 (germline): LGHDT, YNNKEL (reference sequence). The V segment lost 5 bases and the J segment 0 bases; nucleotides outside the gene matches: 6. CDR3 amino acids: CASSDRGPPSYEQYF. The CDR3 bases are TGTGCCAGCAGCGACAGGGGACCCCCCTCCTACGAGCAGTACTTC.

The chain is built from TRBV12-3 or TRBV12-4 and TRBJ2-5, with TRBD2 matching over 8 bases. V lost 3 bases and J lost 1; bases outside the gene matches: 7. This CDR3 comprises 16 residues. CDR3 sequence: CASSLWASGLQETQYF. For the CDR3, the DNA is TGTGCCAGCAGTTTGTGGGCTAGCGGGCTCCAAGAGACCCAGTACTTC.

A few counts support this clonotype. The chain employs TRBV6-1 and TRBJ1-2, with a possible D match to TRBD1 (6 bases). This CDR3 region has 17 residues. V was clipped by 6 bases and J by 4 bases, with 24 bases between them. The germline CDR1 and CDR2 sequences are MNHNS and SASEGT. The CDR3 protein is CASSRDASLDSSYGYTF. The CDR3 region has the DNA TGTGCCAGCAGCCGAGACGCTTCTTTGGACAGCTCCTATGGCTACACCTTC.

A few counts support this clonotype. The V call is TRBV6-2 or TRBV6-3, the J call TRBJ1-1; 7 bases are a match to TRBD1. In germline, CDR1 is MNHEY, CDR2 SVGEGT. The V and J ends lost 7 bases and 1 base, in that order; junction bases with no gene match: 9. The CDR3 has 15 residues. The CDR3 protein is CASMDGDRWNTEAFF. The CDR3 nucleotides read TGTGCCAGCATGGATGGGGACAGATGGAACACTGAAGCTTTCTTT.

A few counts support this clonotype. V gene TRBV12-3 or TRBV12-4 combines with J gene TRBJ1-2; D perhaps matches TRBD1 (6 bases). This CDR3 region has 13 residues. Trimming removed 0 bases at V and 13 bases at J, with 15 bases between. This CDR3 reads CASSLAVDRYLTF. The CDR3 nucleotides read TGTGCCAGCAGTTTAGCGGTAGACAGGTACCTCACCTTC.

This clonotype was recorded a few times. In DNA, the CDR3 is TGTGCCATCAGTGAATCCAACACCATATATTTT. As protein: CAISESNTIYF. V and J are TRBV10-3 and TRBJ1-3; D call uncertain. Trimming pared 3 bases from V and 7 bases from J, leaving 4 bases between. Per germline, CDR1 ENHRY and CDR2 SYGVKD. There are 11 residues in the CDR3.

This clonotype was seen a handful of times. This chain uses TRBV6-5 with TRBJ2-3, with unresolved D. Per the germline V gene, CDR1 is MNHEY and CDR2 is SVGAGI. This CDR3 has 11 amino acids. The V end was cut by 0 bases, the J end by 7 bases, with 2 bases between. CDR3 loop: CASSYSNTQYF. The CDR3 DNA follows: TGTGCCAGCAGTTACTCCAATACGCAGTATTTT.